These 27 T cell receptor beta chains were all obtained from the same sample, sequenced in a study of shared clonotypes between healthy human individuals. Clones were read by immunoSEQ multiplex PCR, and TCRdb kept only the in-frame ones, dropping some. The sample yields roughly 2.5 million clones, 90% to 95% seen once. Sequences were obtained from naive CD4+ T cells sorted from blood. Subset meaning: CD45RA+ positively selected. The receptors were gathered from a man in his late teens or twenties in good health.

This sequence joins TRBV28 and TRBJ1-5; D remains ambiguous. This CDR3 has 12 residues. V lost 6 bases, J lost 4 bases, and 7 bases lay in between. Per germline, CDR1 MDHEN and CDR2 SYDVKM. DNA of the CDR3: TGTGCCAGCAGACAACTTAATCAGCCCCAGCATTTT. Its translation: CASRQLNQPQHF.

The rearrangement uses TRBV7-6 and TRBJ1-2; D ambiguous. From germline, CDR1 is SGHVS and CDR2 FNYEAQ. The CDR3 is 15 residues long. Trimming removed 5 bases at V and 3 bases at J, with 16 bases between. As DNA, the CDR3 is TGTGCCAGCAGCAACAGACATCAGAGGGACTATGGCTACACCTTC. Its translation is CASSNRHQRDYGYTF.

This chain connects TRBV15 to TRBJ2-4; 8 positions agree with TRBD1. The CDR3 loop spans 17 amino acids. CDR1 and CDR2 from the germline V gene are LNHNV and YYDKDF (reference sequence). The ends lost 3 bases at V and 0 bases at J; junction bases unmatched: 7. CDR3 sequence: CATSRGTGDLAKNIQYF. Here the CDR3 DNA reads TGTGCCACCAGCAGGGGGACAGGAGATCTAGCCAAAAACATTCAGTACTTC.

V gene TRBV6-1 combines with J gene TRBJ1-1, with D unresolved. Germline values: CDR1 MNHNS, CDR2 SASEGT. The CDR3 loop spans 14 amino acids. The ends were cut back, 4 bases at V and 3 bases at J, with 12 bases in the middle. CDR3 sequence: CASSGRYKDTEAFF. CDR3 nucleotides: TGTGCCAGCAGTGGTCGATATAAGGACACTGAAGCTTTCTTT.

The chain couples TRBV9 to TRBJ2-3; 10 bases map to TRBD2. CDR3 length: 16 residues. Germline lookup yields CDR1 SGDLS and CDR2 YYNGEE. The V gene end was trimmed by 3 bases and the J gene end by 3 bases; junction bases not matched to a gene: 7. Here the CDR3 reads CASSANGLAVTDTQYF. The DNA of the CDR3 is TGTGCCAGCAGCGCCAATGGACTAGCGGTGACAGATACGCAGTATTTT.

This rearrangement joins TRBV6-1 to TRBJ2-7, with a weak D call TRBD1 (6 bases). Germline-derived CDR1 and CDR2 are MNHNS and SASEGT. Trimming pared 4 bases from V and 6 bases from J, leaving 16 bases between. The length of the CDR3 is 14 residues. The DNA for the CDR3 is TGTGCCAGCAGTGCAACTACAGGGTCGAGCGAGCAGTACTTC. Its protein is CASSATTGSSEQYF.

The chain links TRBV5-5 to TRBJ2-2; a weak D match, TRBD1 (6 bases). The V end lost 0 bases, the J end lost 6 bases, and 9 bases lay between the germline ends. The CDR3 is 14 residues long. Germline V CDR1 and CDR2: SGHKS, YYEKEE (reference sequence). CDR3 sequence (DNA): TGTGCCAGCAGCTTGGGACAGGCGGCCGGGGAGCTGTTTTTT. It yields the protein CASSLGQAAGELFF. Combining the CDR3 with reference TRBV5-5 and TRBJ2-2 gives the whole variable domain DAGVTQSPTHLIKTRGQQVTLRCSPISGHKSVSWYQQVLGQGPQFIFQYYEKEERGRGNFPDRFSARQFPNYSSELNVNALLLGDSALYLCASSLGQAAGELFFGEGSRLTVL.

V usage is TRBV28 and J usage is TRBJ1-2; D is ambiguous. This CDR3 is 14 amino acids long. Looked up from germline, CDR1 is MDHEN and CDR2 is SYDVKM. V lost 6 bases to trimming and J lost 4 bases, with 15 bases between them. CDR3 sequence reads: CASSQWTTGYGYTF. As DNA, the CDR3 is TGTGCCAGCAGCCAGTGGACTACGGGCTATGGCTACACCTTC.

In this sample, this clone turned up a few times. This chain connects TRBV6-5 to TRBJ1-1, with D maybe TRBD1 (6 bases). CDR3 size: 12 residues. With 6 bases removed from V and 8 bases from J, the gap between germline ends came to 13 bases. Germline lookup yields CDR1 MNHEY and CDR2 SVGAGI. In nucleotides, the CDR3 is TGTGCCAGCAGGGTATGGGGGGGCGAAGCTTTCTTT. This codes for CASRVWGGEAFF.

The rearrangement joins TRBV28 to TRBJ2-1, with a possible D match to TRBD2 (5 bases). This CDR3 spans 13 amino acids. Germline CDR1 MDHEN, CDR2 SYDVKM. V was clipped by 2 bases and J by 9 bases, with 11 bases between them. The CDR3 nucleotides read TGTGCCAGCAGTTTACGACCGGCGGGTGAGCAGTTCTTC. Protein product: CASSLRPAGEQFF.

V gene TRBV5-6 combines with J gene TRBJ2-7; D is unclear. This CDR3 is built from 14 residues. Trimming pared 2 bases from V and 0 bases from J, leaving 9 bases between. Germline CDR1 SGHDT, CDR2 YYEEEE. CDR3 in amino acids: CASSFQVSSYEQYF. Written as DNA, the CDR3 is TGTGCCAGCAGCTTCCAGGTCAGCTCCTACGAGCAGTACTTC.

This chain joins TRBV5-1 and TRBJ2-1; no firm D call. The CDR3 is made up of 15 amino acids. Germline V CDR1 and CDR2: SGHRS, YFSETQ. V lost 1 base to trimming and J lost 1 base, with 9 bases between them. CDR3 in DNA: TGCGCCAGCAGCTTGTTGAGAGTATCCTACAATGAGCAGTTCTTC. Encoded protein: CASSLLRVSYNEQFF.

In nucleotides, the CDR3 is TGTGCCAGCAAGGAGGGAGGGCCAAATTCACCCCTCCACTTT. Translated: CASKEGGPNSPLHF. The V gene is TRBV6-1, the J gene TRBJ1-6; D uncertain. Germline CDR1 and CDR2: MNHNS and SASEGT. The CDR3 totals 14 residues. The V and J ends lost 7 bases and 7 bases respectively, with 14 bases between them.

The rearrangement uses TRBV9 and TRBJ2-5, with 8 bases fitting TRBD2. Trimming at V came to 0 bases and at J to 4 bases, leaving 8 bases not matched to a gene. Germline CDR1 reads SGDLS; CDR2 reads YYNGEE. CDR3 length: 16 amino acids. CDR3 in DNA: TGTGCCAGCAGCGTAGGGGGCGGGAGGTTGGGAGAGACCCAGTACTTC. Its protein product is CASSVGGGRLGETQYF.

The chain employs TRBV11-2 and TRBJ2-5, with D possibly being TRBD1 (5 bases). The CDR3 runs to 12 residues. The germline gives CDR1 SGHAT, CDR2 FQNNGV. V shed 5 bases and J shed 5 bases, with 9 bases lying between them. Written as DNA, the CDR3 is TGTGCCAGCAGCCCGACAGTGGAGACCCAGTACTTC. This gives the protein CASSPTVETQYF.

V and J are TRBV9 and TRBJ2-3; D may be TRBD1 (7 bases). The CDR3 totals 14 residues. The ends were cut back, 0 bases at V and 9 bases at J, with 14 bases in the middle. Looked up from germline, CDR1 is SGDLS and CDR2 is YYNGEE. This CDR3 is CASSVAPQGGTQYF. In nucleotides, the CDR3 is TGTGCCAGCAGCGTAGCCCCCCAGGGGGGAACGCAGTATTTT.

The rearrangement joins TRBV18 to TRBJ1-1; 11 bases map to TRBD1. V dropped 6 bases and J dropped 2; count of bases not matched to a gene: 8. The CDR3 is 16 residues long. CDR1 is KGHSH and CDR2 is LQKENI in the germline V gene. Here the CDR3 reads CASSLGQGVGNTEAFF. CDR3 nucleotide sequence: TGTGCCAGCTCGCTGGGACAGGGGGTTGGAAACACTGAAGCTTTCTTT.

The chain has TRBV30 and TRBJ2-5; D perhaps matches TRBD1 (6 bases). Germline V gene sequence: CDR1 GTSNPN, CDR2 SVGIG (reference sequence). The length of the CDR3 is 13 residues. V lost 8 bases to trimming and J lost 7 bases, with 20 bases between them. For the CDR3, the DNA is TGTGCCGGAACCACGGACAGTTTAGGGACCCAGTACTTC. Translated: CAGTTDSLGTQYF. The variable domain in full, completed from reference TRBV30 and TRBJ2-5, reads SQTIHQWPATLVQPVGSPLSLECTVEGTSNPNLYWYRQAAGRGLQLLFYSVGIGQISSEVPQNLSASRPQDRQFILSSKKLLLSDSGFYLCAGTTDSLGTQYFGPGTRLLVL.

The chain joins TRBV6-5 to TRBJ2-1; D is uncertain. Between the trimmed V and J ends, which lost 2 bases and 7 bases, there was a span of 12 bases. Germline lookup yields CDR1 MNHEY and CDR2 SVGAGI. The CDR3 contains 14 residues. The CDR3 nucleotides are TGTGCCAGCAGTTACAGGGATCTGAAAAATGAGCAGTTCTTC. Amino acid sequence: CASSYRDLKNEQFF.

The V and J genes are TRBV19 and TRBJ2-7; TRBD1 is a possible D gene (6 bases). The CDR3 loop spans 14 amino acids. Germline CDR1 LNHDA, CDR2 SQIVND (reference sequence). The V and J ends lost 6 bases and 3 bases respectively, with 15 bases between them. The CDR3 sequence: CASSLRTDNYEQYF. DNA for the CDR3: TGTGCCAGTAGCTTAAGGACAGACAACTACGAGCAGTACTTC.

In its sample, this clone was seen once. The V call is TRBV6-6, the J call TRBJ1-3, with unresolved D. From germline, CDR1 is MNHNY and CDR2 SVGAGI (reference sequence). The V gene lost 2 bases and the J gene lost 2 bases, with 10 bases spanning the gap. This CDR3 comprises 15 residues. CDR3 amino acids: CASSYGDTAGNTIYF. The CDR3 nucleotides read TGTGCCAGCAGTTACGGGGATACAGCTGGAAACACCATATATTTT.

CDR3 coding DNA: TGTGCCAGCAGCCATATGGAAGGCTATGGCTACACCTTC. Translation: CASSHMEGYGYTF. The chain is built from TRBV14 and TRBJ1-2; D is unclear. CDR3 length: 13 amino acids. V lost 3 bases and J 4 bases, leaving 9 bases between the germline ends. Germline CDR1 and CDR2: SGHDN and FVKESK.

The chain couples TRBV5-5 to TRBJ1-5; no clear D gene. This CDR3 contains 16 residues. Looked up from germline, CDR1 is SGHKS and CDR2 is YYEKEE (reference sequence). V was cut by 4 bases and J by 0 bases, with 14 bases left in between. DNA for the CDR3: TGTGCCAGCAGCCCTAGTGGAGGTTATAGCAATCAGCCCCAGCATTTT. It yields the protein CASSPSGGYSNQPQHF. Filled out from reference TRBV5-5 and TRBJ1-5, the complete variable domain reads DAGVTQSPTHLIKTRGQQVTLRCSPISGHKSVSWYQQVLGQGPQFIFQYYEKEERGRGNFPDRFSARQFPNYSSELNVNALLLGDSALYLCASSPSGGYSNQPQHFGDGTRLSIL.

The rearrangement joins TRBV6-4 to TRBJ2-1, with 13 bases that match TRBD2. Per the germline V gene, CDR1 is MRHNA and CDR2 is SNTAGT. CDR3 length: 15 amino acids. With 6 bases clipped from V and 5 bases from J, the junction kept 4 bases outside the gene matches. CDR3 amino acids: CASSGTSGTHNEQFF. CDR3 nucleotide sequence: TGTGCCAGCAGCGGGACTAGCGGGACCCACAATGAGCAGTTCTTC.

CDR3 residues: CASSPPGGIRNNEQFF. CDR3 coding DNA: TGTGCCAGCAGTCCCCCGGGGGGGATTAGGAACAATGAGCAGTTCTTC. The chain employs TRBV28 and TRBJ2-1; the match to TRBD2 covers 8 bases. There are 16 residues in the CDR3. The V gene end was trimmed by 5 bases and the J gene end by 5 bases; junction bases not matched to a gene: 11. From germline, CDR1 is MDHEN and CDR2 SYDVKM.

The chain is built from TRBV2 and TRBJ2-2, with TRBD1 matching 8 bases. The length of the CDR3 is 15 residues. The germline gives CDR1 SNHLY, CDR2 FYNNEI. Losses at the gene ends were 4 bases for V and 4 bases for J; bases not matched to a gene: 5. The CDR3 nucleotides read TGTGCCAGCAGTGGCGGACAGGGCTTCACCGGGGAGCTGTTTTTT. Amino acid sequence: CASSGGQGFTGELFF.

Details on this clone: In the same sample, other DNA sequences code for this CDR3. The chain links TRBV9 to TRBJ2-5; 7 bases line up with TRBD1. Germline lookup yields CDR1 SGDLS and CDR2 YYNGEE. There are 14 residues in the CDR3. V gave up 0 bases and J gave up 4 bases; unmatched junction bases: 3. The chain's CDR3 is CASSVDPGGETQYF. For the CDR3, the DNA is TGTGCCAGCAGCGTAGATCCAGGGGGAGAGACCCAGTACTTC.